This entry lists 19 T cell receptor beta chains sequenced from one sample in a study of OX40 agonist ivuxolimab in advanced cancers. TCRdb keeps only in-frame clones here, not all; method: immunoSEQ multiplex PCR. The sample contains 65,000 to 80,000 clones, roughly 86% of which appear only once. Sequencing was performed on CD4+ or CD8+ T cells sorted from blood, taken in a trial of the OX40 agonist ivuxolimab. The source of these receptors is an adult with an advanced solid tumor such as melanoma, head and neck, liver or kidney cancer.

The chain is built from TRBV7-9 and TRBJ2-7; D gene ambiguous. V dropped 3 bases and J dropped 6 bases, with 9 bases sitting between them. Germline V gene lookup returns CDR1 SEHNR and CDR2 FQNEAQ (reference sequence). The CDR3 extends over 12 amino acids. The CDR3 DNA is TGTGCCAGCAGCTTCCTGTCGATCGAGCAGTACTTC. Translated, it gives CASSFLSIEQYF.

V is TRBV15 and J is TRBJ1-4; tentatively, D is TRBD1 (6 bases). Germline V lookup: CDR1 LNHNV, CDR2 YYDKDF (reference sequence). Between the trimmed V and J ends, which lost 1 base and 3 bases, there was a span of 12 bases. This CDR3 region has 16 residues. The CDR3 protein is CATSRGTTGSNEKLFF. As DNA, the CDR3 is TGTGCCACCAGCAGAGGGACGACAGGTTCTAATGAAAAACTGTTTTTT.

The chain carries TRBV5-6 and TRBJ2-6; D is perhaps TRBD1 (6 bases). Germline CDR1 and CDR2: SGHDT and YYEEEE. Trimming took off 2 bases at V and 0 bases at J, with 9 bases between the two ends. This CDR3 has 16 residues. The CDR3 region has the DNA TGTGCCAGCAGCTTCCAGGGGCACTCTGGGGCCAACGTCCTGACTTTC. Translation gives CASSFQGHSGANVLTF. Full variable domain (rest looked up from reference TRBV5-6 and TRBJ2-6): DAGVTQSPTHLIKTRGQQVTLRCSPKSGHDTVSWYQQALGQGPQFIFQYYEEEERQRGNFPDRFSGHQFPNYSSELNVNALLLGDSALYLCASSFQGHSGANVLTFGAGSRLTVL.

This chain joins TRBV5-1 and TRBJ2-1, with D possibly being TRBD2 (6 bases). The CDR3 contains 15 residues. CDR1 and CDR2 from the germline V gene are SGHRS and YFSETQ. The germline V and J ends were trimmed by 0 bases and 3 bases, with 10 bases remaining between them. CDR3 in DNA: TGCGCCAGCAGCTTGGGACTAGTGGGCTACAATGAGCAGTTCTTC. Protein sequence: CASSLGLVGYNEQFF.

The chain is built from TRBV7-2 and TRBJ2-5; a possible D gene is TRBD2 (6 bases). CDR1 is SGHTA and CDR2 is FQGNSA in the germline V gene. The V and J ends lost 1 base and 7 bases respectively, with 13 bases between them. The length of the CDR3 is 14 residues. The CDR3 nucleotides are TGTGCCAGCAGCTTAGGGCCCCTGGGAGGGACCCAGTACTTC. Its translation is CASSLGPLGGTQYF. Filled out from reference TRBV7-2 and TRBJ2-5, the complete variable domain reads GAGVSQSPSNKVTEKGKDVELRCDPISGHTALYWYRQSLGQGLEFLIYFQGNSAPDKSGLPSDRFSAERTGGSVSTLTIQRTQQEDSAVYLCASSLGPLGGTQYFGPGTRLLVL.

The chain combines TRBV15 with TRBJ2-5; no clear D. Germline lookup yields CDR1 LNHNV and CDR2 YYDKDF (reference sequence). The CDR3 is 11 amino acids. V was pared by 3 bases and J by 5 bases, with 4 bases between. DNA for the CDR3: TGTGCCACCAGCAGCAAGGAGACCCAGTACTTC. Its translation: CATSSKETQYF.

J is TRBJ1-5 and V is TRBV30, with D unresolved. From germline, CDR1 is GTSNPN and CDR2 SVGIG (reference sequence). This CDR3 has 12 residues. The V and J ends lost 1 base and 3 bases respectively, with 4 bases between them. The CDR3 coding sequence is TGTGCCTGGAGTGACCTCAATCAGCCCCAGCATTTT. It encodes CAWSDLNQPQHF.

The rearrangement uses TRBV7-9 and TRBJ2-7; D not certain. Trimming took 2 bases from V and 2 from J, leaving 10 bases between them. The CDR3 length is 14 residues. Germline V gene lookup returns CDR1 SEHNR and CDR2 FQNEAQ (reference sequence). The CDR3 DNA follows: TGTGCCAGCAGCTTACCGTCACCTACCTACGAGCAGTACTTC. Amino acids: CASSLPSPTYEQYF. Variable domain in full (rest from reference TRBV7-9 and TRBJ2-7): DTGVSQNPRHKITKRGQNVTFRCDPISEHNRLYWYRQTLGQGPEFLTYFQNEAQLEKSRLLSDRFSAERPKGSFSTLEIQRTEQGDSAMYLCASSLPSPTYEQYFGPGTRLTVT.

The chain joins TRBV5-1 to TRBJ2-3, with 8 positions matching TRBD2. This CDR3 is built from 14 residues. The trim removed 4 bases at V and 1 base at J, leaving 2 bases unmatched. CDR1 SGHRS and CDR2 YFSETQ come from the germline V gene. CDR3 loop: CASSVSGGTDTQYF. CDR3 in DNA: TGCGCCAGCAGCGTTAGCGGGGGCACAGATACGCAGTATTTT.

The chain uses TRBV6-5 and TRBJ1-2; the D gene is possibly TRBD1 (6 bases). Germline loops: CDR1 MNHEY, CDR2 SVGAGI. Deletions cut 5 bases from V and 4 bases from J, with 11 bases between. This CDR3 is 13 amino acids long. The CDR3 sequence: CASSAWTVYGYTF. CDR3 in DNA: TGTGCCAGCAGTGCCTGGACAGTCTATGGCTACACCTTC.

The J gene is TRBJ2-5, the V gene TRBV7-9; D possibly corresponds to TRBD2 (7 bases). The V gene's germline CDR1 is SEHNR and CDR2 FQNEAQ (reference sequence). V lost 6 bases, J lost 2 bases, and 13 bases lay in between. The CDR3 runs 14 residues. As DNA, the CDR3 is TGTGCCAGCAGAGAGGCGGGGGCTCAAGAGACCCAGTACTTC. It encodes CASREAGAQETQYF.

The chain employs TRBV18 and TRBJ2-1; D is unresolved. The germline CDR1 and CDR2 sequences are KGHSH and LQKENI. The CDR3 extends over 11 amino acids. V lost 6 bases to trimming and J lost 4 bases, with 4 bases between them. The CDR3 bases are TGTGCCAGCTCGTCGTACAATGAGCAGTTCTTC. Amino acids: CASSSYNEQFF.

The chain is built from TRBV30 and TRBJ1-1; the D is unclear. The CDR3 has 11 amino acids. The germline CDR1 and CDR2 sequences are GTSNPN and SVGIG (reference sequence). Trimming cost V 2 bases and J 6 bases, with 7 bases left between them. The CDR3 reads CAWSKLAEAFF. The CDR3 nucleotides read TGTGCCTGGAGTAAACTGGCTGAAGCTTTCTTT. Full variable domain (outside the CDR3, taken from reference TRBV30 and TRBJ1-1): SQTIHQWPATLVQPVGSPLSLECTVEGTSNPNLYWYRQAAGRGLQLLFYSVGIGQISSEVPQNLSASRPQDRQFILSSKKLLLSDSGFYLCAWSKLAEAFFGQGTRLTVV.

The rearrangement uses TRBV4-2 and TRBJ2-1, with 14 bases lining up with TRBD2. Germline CDR1 is LGHNA and CDR2 is YNFKEQ. After removal of 3 bases from V and 8 bases from J, the junction contained 6 bases not matched to a gene. This CDR3 has 16 amino acids. CDR3 bases: TGTGCCAGCAGCCATCTCGGGACTAGCGGGAGCTATGAGCAGTTCTTC. As protein: CASSHLGTSGSYEQFF.

The CDR3 is CASSPLQGANTEAFF. CDR3 coding DNA: TGTGCCAGCTCACCACTACAGGGGGCAAACACTGAAGCTTTCTTT. This chain connects TRBV18 to TRBJ1-1, with 9 bases matching TRBD1. CDR3 length: 15 amino acids. Germline assignment: CDR1 KGHSH and CDR2 LQKENI. V lost 1 base, J lost 2 bases, and 2 bases stayed unmatched.

This chain connects TRBV11-2 to TRBJ2-7; possibly TRBD2 for D (5 bases). Germline assignment: CDR1 SGHAT and CDR2 FQNNGV. The length of the CDR3 is 17 residues. Trimming stripped 0 bases from V and 2 bases from J, with 17 bases between. The chain's CDR3 is CASSLDSGSGLTYEQYF. DNA of the CDR3: TGTGCCAGCAGCTTAGATTCGGGGAGCGGTTTAACCTACGAGCAGTACTTC. The full variable domain, rest sourced from reference TRBV11-2 and TRBJ2-7, is EAGVAQSPRYKIIEKRQSVAFWCNPISGHATLYWYQQILGQGPKLLIQFQNNGVVDDSQLPKDRFSAERLKGVDSTLKIQPAKLEDSAVYLCASSLDSGSGLTYEQYFGPGTRLTVT.

The V gene is TRBV7-2, the J gene TRBJ1-3; D is possibly TRBD1 (5 bases). CDR1 and CDR2 from the germline V gene are SGHTA and FQGNSA. The CDR3 loop spans 14 amino acids. V was clipped by 5 bases and J by 4 bases, with 12 bases between them. CDR3 DNA: TGTGCCAGCAGCCCAGGGACCGAAGGAAACACCATATATTTT. Protein product: CASSPGTEGNTIYF.

The V call is TRBV4-2, the J call TRBJ1-1; D is perhaps TRBD1 (5 bases). V was shortened by 3 bases and J by 7 bases, with 12 bases between the two germline ends. The CDR3 is 13 residues long. Germline loops: CDR1 LGHNA, CDR2 YNFKEQ. The CDR3 region has the DNA TGTGCCAGCAGCCAGGGGCAGGGAATTGAAGCTTTCTTT. Translated: CASSQGQGIEAFF.

This chain joins TRBV5-1 and TRBJ1-1, with TRBD1 matching 8 bases. Trimming cost V 2 bases and J 2 bases; bases outside gene matches: 8. The CDR3 is 16 amino acids. Germline V CDR1 and CDR2: SGHRS, YFSETQ. CDR3 sequence: CASSFADRGSNTEAFF. CDR3 DNA sequence: TGCGCCAGCAGCTTCGCCGACAGGGGATCCAACACTGAAGCTTTCTTT.